The rows below give T cell receptor beta chains drawn from one sample of a study of blood T cell repertoires in COVID-19. Using immunoSEQ multiplex PCR, the repertoire was profiled, and TCRdb retains in-frame clones only, with some absent. The table lists around 310,000 clones, around nine tenths of them singletons, with roughly a tenth in the top ten. The source material was PBMCs or T cells enriched from blood (not recorded which). The receptors here all came from a woman in her 30s who had recovered from COVID-19. The CDR3 runs from the conserved cysteine through the conserved F or W. D genes are given only for firm matches. Part of the rows lack a size; the others show once, few, many or a class for expanded clones.

j_gene | abundance | v_gene | d_gene | CDR3nt | CDR3aa
TRBJ2-3 | - | TRBV7-8 | - | TGTGCCAGCAGCTTAGTAGTCTTCACAGATACGCAGTATTTT | CASSLVVFTDTQYF
TRBJ1-2 | - | TRBV6-5 | TRBD1 | TGTGCCAGCAGGTGGGACAGGACCTATGGCTACACCTTC | CASRWDRTYGYTF
TRBJ1-2 | - | TRBV12-3/TRBV12-4 | - | TGTGCCAGCAGGCTGACCGAGACACGGGGCTACACCTTC | CASRLTETRGYTF
TRBJ1-4 | - | TRBV9 | TRBD1 | TGTGCCAGCAGCGAGCGAGGTGGACAGGGCCTAGAAAAACTGTTTTTT | CASSERGGQGLEKLFF
TRBJ2-1 | few | TRBV2 | TRBD2 | TGTGCCAGCACCTCTCTCGGACTAGCGGGAAATGAGCAGTTCTTC | CASTSLGLAGNEQFF
TRBJ2-2 | - | TRBV5-1 | TRBD1 | TGCGCCAGCAGCTTCGCCCCGGACAGGGTGGCCGGGGAGCTGTTTTTT | CASSFAPDRVAGELFF
TRBJ1-2 | - | TRBV15 | - | TGTGCCACCAGCAGAGATATCCCCTATCGGGGCTACACCTTC | CATSRDIPYRGYTF
TRBJ1-1 | - | TRBV19 | - | TGTGCCAGTGAAAACCTTTACGGGGTATTCAGCCCTGAAGCTTTCTTT | CASENLYGVFSPEAFF
TRBJ2-5 | - | TRBV2 | - | TGTGCCAGCAGTGAATCGGGGGAGACCCAGTACTTC | CASSESGETQYF
TRBJ2-7 | - | TRBV6-5 | - | TGTGCCACCAAAGCGGGCTCCTACGAGCAGTACTTC | CATKAGSYEQYF
TRBJ1-2 | - | TRBV5-1 | TRBD1 | TGCGCCAGCAGCGTAGACAGGGGGAACTATGGCTACACCTTC | CASSVDRGNYGYTF
TRBJ2-3 | - | TRBV3-1/TRBV3-2 | - | TGTGCCAGCAGCCTCAGGGGATTGGCAGATACGCAGTATTTT | CASSLRGLADTQYF
TRBJ1-2 | once | TRBV10-3 | TRBD1 | TGTGCCATCGGAGGGGGCCCTGGCTACACCTTC | CAIGGGPGYTF
TRBJ1-5 | once | TRBV19 | TRBD1 | TGTGCCAGTAGTATAGCGACAGGGCTTCAGCCCCAGCATTTT | CASSIATGLQPQHF
TRBJ1-1 | few | TRBV30 | - | TGTGCCTGGAACCCGGGCGAGGGGAGGACTGAAGCTTTCTTT | CAWNPGEGRTEAFF